This T cell receptor beta chain was sequenced during a study of cytomegalovirus exposure and HLA in healthy donors (dated by TCRdb to the late 2010s). About the investigation overall: An earlier analysis of under 600 of the donors reported roughly 270 Gb of sequence data and 120 million or so unique TCR beta sequences from about 200 million T cells. The study was designed to test whether signatures of past pathogen exposure could be identified by cataloging public T cell receptors. An earlier analysis of nearly 600 of the donors applied high-throughput TCR beta sequencing to assess whether each TCR beta V gene segment acted as functional or pseudogenic. Using immunosequencing, the study profiled T cell repertoires from about 620 subjects and related those repertoires to cytomegalovirus serostatus. A handful of DR-DQ haplotypes were handled as single units for association and clustering because linkage in the cohort was strong. Typing coverage varied by locus: about 629-640 donors for A, B, C, DRB1 and DQB1; more than 500 for DQA1; about 600 for DPA1; roughly 450 for DPB1. In a later analysis, previously published TCR beta repertoires from about 670 donors were re-analyzed and high-resolution HLA genotyping was added so that TCR occurrence patterns could be studied. Alongside the repertoire data, information on donor age, sex, ethnicity and CMV serostatus was compiled. Across some 400 genotyped donors of the cohort, an average of roughly 230,000 unique TCR beta nucleotide sequences per donor were sequenced, and about a sixth of those sequences were non-productive. Besides the first cohort of around 700 subjects, a separate validation cohort made up of 120 different subjects was used. All discovery cohort repertoires had been generated using a single sequencing platform. Of the approximately 400 genotyped donors, 81% were placed in the genetic ancestry cluster associated with self-reported Caucasian donors. Genome-wide SNP genotypes for about 65% of the roughly 700 donors were used in a later genetic analysis, which treated that subset as a discovery cohort. HLA typing included class I and class II loci at four-digit resolution. An early release covering 550 to 650 HLA-typed donors comprised around 300 gigabases of sequencing data and around 80 million unique TCR sequences. Rather than using new phenotypic data, the later analysis identified candidate immune exposures from TCR beta sequences and from how often those sequences occurred across donors. To predict cytomegalovirus infection status, the study combined high-throughput TCR immunosequencing, statistical association of individual TCRs with disease status, and machine learning. Overall results and qualifications from the work: Because some donors lacked HLA typing at each locus, the association tests relied only on the typed subset. The authors suggested that the approach could potentially be generalized to other disease states and immunological phenotypes. An earlier analysis of approximately 500 of the donors showed that most TCR beta V segments appeared in productive rearrangements either about 87% or about 30% of the time, which broadly matched IMGT annotations. Some 16 rarely observed V segments, including chromosome 9 orphons, were excluded from the earlier analysis of approximately 500 of the donors because counts were too low. Three of the identified cytomegalovirus-associated TCR beta chains were confirmed in vitro to be specific for cytomegalovirus antigens. Linkage disequilibrium might explain the correlated functional status among segregating V segments, but an unknown experimental factor could not be ruled out. Most TCR sequences were seen in very few donors, while some public TCRs were found in many individuals. The study gave a list of around 170 TCR beta chains associated with cytomegalovirus. Cytomegalovirus status was reported to be diagnosed by the classifier with high specificity and sensitivity in both the original and validation cohorts. According to a later analysis, most CMV-associated TCR beta chains appeared to be HLA-restricted, and the HLA associations seemed to be driven largely by CMV exposure. The sequencing pipeline was judged likely to have produced a cluster of highly shared sequence variants as a technical artifact. Assigning TCR associations to individual alleles was difficult when HLA alleles, especially DR and DQ, strongly co-occurred. A later genetic analysis reported fewer N-insertions in productive TCRs among donors in an Asian-associated ancestry cluster than the roughly 640-donor mean. V-gene and J-gene trimming of TCR beta chains was associated with a missense DCLRE1C variant in a later genetic analysis, and the association was replicated in an independent cohort. A further reported finding was that TCR beta sequences accurately predicted the HLA-A and HLA-B alleles for most subjects in the first cohort. According to a later analysis, parvovirus B19, influenza, CMV and Epstein-Barr virus appeared linked to several top co-occurrence clusters. Presence/absence analyses assumed roughly uniform sequencing depth across donors, an assumption that may not hold. In a later analysis, HLA-associated TCR beta chains showed more clonal expansion and lower generation probabilities than non-associated chains that were equally common. Because the 87-base-pair reads could not distinguish some IMGT-functional V segments, including TRBV6-2 and TRBV6-3, those segments were excluded. Only TCR beta chains were sequenced in this cohort, and the absence of alpha or paired-chain data limited detectable features. Immune exposure information for the cohort was limited to CMV serostatus. According to a later analysis, TCR association rates differed among HLA loci, with DRB1 alleles showing the most associated TCRs and HLA-C alleles showing the fewest. A later analysis associated 15,000 to 20,000 TCR beta sequences with specific HLA alleles at a false discovery rate of 0.05.

The cohort consisted of 666 healthy bone marrow donors. At the time of sampling, every cohort member was nominally healthy, though immune exposures that went unrecorded were likely present. The donor was CMV seronegative and belonged to the group of more than 300 seronegative cohort members. A peripheral blood sample was collected from each donor, and TCR beta sequencing was performed on peripheral blood mononuclear cells. The Qiagen DNeasy Blood Extraction Kit was used to extract genomic DNA from the blood cell samples. The library was built by means of the immunoSEQ multiplex PCR assay. A mixture of 60 forward primers for TCR Vbeta segments and 13 reverse primers for TCR Jbeta segments was used in the multiplex PCR. Amplification of the CDR3 region of rearranged TCR beta genes was performed with a multiplex PCR assay on genomic DNA. Amplified TCR beta libraries were sequenced as 87-base-pair reads on the Illumina HiSeq System. In the paper's pipeline: Across the 600 to 700 repertoires, a later analysis counted about 81 million unique TCR beta chains, roughly 11 million of which were shared by at least two donors. To remove PCR and sequencing errors, raw reads were error-corrected and collapsed into unique sequences using a nearest-neighbor algorithm that merged closely related sequences. CDR3 sequences were aligned to IMGT reference sequences to assign V, D and J gene segments. For a sequence to be retained, a match of at least six nucleotides was required to both a V gene segment and a J gene segment. Rearrangements were classified as productive when the CDR3 lacked stop codons and remained in frame with V and J, and all other rearrangements were classified as non-productive. CDR3 was defined by IMGT convention, running from the second conserved V-encoded cysteine to the conserved J-encoded phenylalanine. The earlier analysis of 587 of the donors excluded sequences that lacked an unambiguous match to a single V gene segment. An earlier analysis of under 750 of the donors called V segments functional above 56.7% productive rearrangements and segregating when the between-donor standard deviation exceeded 5%. To diagnose cytomegalovirus status from the catalog of TCR beta chain sequences, a statistical classification framework was built. A later analysis assigned V and J genes by comparing TCR nucleotide sequences with IMGT/GENE-DB human TR gene sequences. A later analysis assigned CDR3 sequences and most-parsimonious VDJ recombination scenarios with the TCRdist pipeline. A later analysis defined each TCR beta chain by its CDR3 amino acid sequence plus V-gene family, and excluded reads lacking a unique V-gene family. As a way to deal with suspected cross-contamination and a sequencing artifact, a later analysis dropped 640 or so nucleotide sequences that were highly shared and had low generation probability. A later analysis calculated a clonal expansion index for each public chain from normalized within-repertoire ranks of inferred template counts. Generation probabilities in a later analysis came from a VDJ recombination model fitted to out-of-frame rearrangements, and those results were checked against IGoR. A later analysis scored TCR-TCR, TCR-HLA and TCR-CMV co-occurrence with hypergeometric tests, applying a repertoire-size bias correction to TCR pairs. To estimate false discovery rates, a later analysis permuted the HLA or CMV assignments 20 times. A later analysis grouped co-occurring TCRs with DBSCAN, adding TCRdist sequence similarity when clustering within HLA-allele-positive subsets. Repertoires with fewer than 30,000 or more than 120,000 public chains were left out of co-occurrence clustering, as were a handful of repertoires with anomalous nucleotide sharing. The table was pulled from immuneACCESS by TCRdb, which kept in-frame rearrangements only. Such tables lose some clones; where checked, under half of the loss comes from unresolved V genes, and the rest has no known cause. That table supplies the V and J calls and clone size; D and trimming were determined from the DNA. In all, the sample holds around 220,000 clones, and roughly 80% of those were seen once. About 0.23% of the sample rests with the top ten.

At the junction V is shortened by 6 bases and J by 2 bases, with 13 bases in between. Reading the germline V gene gives CDR1 SNHLY and CDR2 FYNNEI. Its CDR3 holds 15 amino acids, cysteine through phenylalanine. This entry keeps only the CDR3 DNA: 45 bases, framed from base 1. This clone was recorded a few times. Its antigen is currently not known. Per-base quality was not reported, and no clone a single base away is much larger than it. The source of this sequence is a girl aged 2 to 9 in good health and CMV-seronegative. The sequence joins TRBV2 to TRBJ1-4, with the D gene not confidently named. Sequenced: PBMCs. The CDR3 reads as follows: CASSAEARTNEKLFF. Here is the DNA: TGTGCCAGCAGCGCGGAGGCGCGGACTAATGAAAAACTGTTTTTT.